This T cell receptor (beta chain) was profiled in a study of STAT5B mutations in CD4+ large granular lymphocyte leukemia. General study points: Compared with healthy controls (2/35), patient top clones favored TRBV06 (8/27).

Here immunoSEQ multiplex PCR was the method, and the copy in TCRdb shows in-frame clones only, minus some. This table has about 30,000 clones, under 85% appearing once. Only a few counts were recorded for this clone. Antigen unknown. From germline, CDR1 is SGHDT and CDR2 YYEEEE. The CDR3 runs to 14 residues. Trimming cost V 0 bases and J 5 bases, with 11 bases left between them. The clonotype was recovered from a human donor in good health. Source material: CD4+ T cells from blood buffy coats. This chain links TRBV5-6 with TRBJ1-2; no clear D. The CDR3 region is CASSLGGRGYGYTF. The DNA for the CDR3 is TGTGCCAGCAGCTTGGGAGGGAGAGGATATGGCTACACCTTC.